The source of this TCR beta chain is a study of T cells after yellow fever vaccination. Study-level results: By day 5 rather than day 15, the secondary response had peaked, though it was weaker. Most primary-vaccination clones reappeared after the booster (approximately 95% CD4, roughly 88% CD8).

5'RACE template switching produced TCR cDNA carrying a universal primer site and UMIs. TCRdb fed the 5' RACE reads into MiXCR, producing one record per CDR3 protein. The sample holds hundreds of thousands of distinct CDR3 sequences; about 13% are singletons and the top ten take around 15%. The CDR3 sequence is 13 residues long. Trimming took off 3 bases at V and 8 bases at J, with 14 bases between the two ends. The germline V gene has CDR1 MNHEY and CDR2 SMNVEV (reference sequence). To note about this clonotype: Its antigen is currently unknown.

The chain links TRBV27 to TRBJ2-7; D is uncertain. The receptor's source is a man under 40 who received the YFV17D yellow fever vaccine. Sequenced material: PBMCs, taken on the day of the yellow fever booster vaccination. The CDR3 here is CASSFLTSFQQYF. The CDR3 DNA follows: TGTGCCAGCAGTTTTTTGACAAGTTTTCAGCAGTACTTC.